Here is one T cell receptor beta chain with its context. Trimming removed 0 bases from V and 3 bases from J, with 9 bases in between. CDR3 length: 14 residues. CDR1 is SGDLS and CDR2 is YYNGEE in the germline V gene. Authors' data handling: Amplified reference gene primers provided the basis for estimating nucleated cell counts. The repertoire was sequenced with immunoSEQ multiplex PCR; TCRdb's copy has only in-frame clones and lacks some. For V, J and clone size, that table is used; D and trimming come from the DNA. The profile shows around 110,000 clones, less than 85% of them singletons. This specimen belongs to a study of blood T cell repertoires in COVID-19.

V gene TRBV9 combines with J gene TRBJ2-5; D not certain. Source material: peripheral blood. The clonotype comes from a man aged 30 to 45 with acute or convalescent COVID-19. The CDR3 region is CASSVGLSEETQYF. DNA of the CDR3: TGTGCCAGCAGCGTAGGCCTATCCGAAGAGACCCAGTACTTC.